This TCR beta chain was documented in a study of patients and donors after allogeneic stem cell transplantation. Each CDR3 protein gets one entry after TCRdb re-called the RT-PCR reads with MiXCR. The sample yields fewer than 180,000 distinct CDR3 sequences, 30% to 45% seen once. Material: blood, either unsorted or a sorted T cell fraction (not recorded which). The source of this sequence is a human donor who was either an allogeneic HSCT recipient or a stem cell or donor lymphocyte infusion donor (not recorded which). It is not recorded whose cells these are; they may come from a transplant donor.

The CDR3 loop reads CSANFGGTDFYEQYF. In DNA, the CDR3 is TGCAGTGCTAATTTCGGCGGGACAGATTTCTACGAGCAGTACTTC. V usage is TRBV20-1 and J usage is TRBJ2-7, with a possible D match to TRBD1 (7 bases). Germline V lookup: CDR1 DFQATT, CDR2 SNEGSKA (reference sequence). The CDR3 extends over 15 amino acids. The V end lost 4 bases, the J end lost 3 bases, and 19 bases lay between the germline ends.